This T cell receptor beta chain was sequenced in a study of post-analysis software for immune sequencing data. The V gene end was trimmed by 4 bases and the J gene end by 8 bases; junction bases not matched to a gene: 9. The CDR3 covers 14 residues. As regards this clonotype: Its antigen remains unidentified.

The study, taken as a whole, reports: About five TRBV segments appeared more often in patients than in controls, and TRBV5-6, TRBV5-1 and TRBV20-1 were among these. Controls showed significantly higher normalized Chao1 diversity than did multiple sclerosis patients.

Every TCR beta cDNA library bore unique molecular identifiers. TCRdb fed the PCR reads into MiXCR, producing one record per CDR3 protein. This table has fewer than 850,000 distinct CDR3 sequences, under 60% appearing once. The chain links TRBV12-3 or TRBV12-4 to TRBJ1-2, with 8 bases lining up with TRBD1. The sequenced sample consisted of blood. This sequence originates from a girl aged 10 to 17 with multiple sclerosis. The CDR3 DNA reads TGTGCCAGCAGTTCCCCGACAGGGGTAGAGGGCTACACCTTC. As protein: CASSSPTGVEGYTF.